One sample yielded the 20 T cell receptor beta chains listed below, sequenced in a study of regulatory T cells in long-lasting Graves disease. As for time point: newly diagnosed GD, antithyroid drugs for less than 3 months. RNA isolated from PBMCs was used to make the TCR library. TCR beta libraries were built with iRepertoire HTBI primers and Arm-PCR of CDR3 regions. A single record per CDR3 protein comes from TCRdb applying MiXCR to the multiplex PCR reads. The sample includes about 540,000 distinct CDR3 sequences, approximately 13% of them seen just once. The same data also went into a second study, on T cells in Graves' hyperthyroidism and ophthalmopathy.

Source: peripheral blood mononuclear cells (PBMCs), taken at new diagnosis, from a patient treated with antithyroid drugs. The receptors were sampled from a man in his thirties or forties with Graves disease.

This clonotype has ten or more counts. This CDR3 is CASSRQADFSPLHF. In DNA, the CDR3 is TGTGCCAGCAGCCGACAGGCCGACTTTTCACCCCTCCACTTT. The V call is TRBV7-9, the J call TRBJ1-6, with D possibly TRBD1 on 6 matching bases. The germline V gene encodes CDR1 SEHNR and CDR2 FQNEAQ (reference sequence). V was pared by 5 bases and J by 9 bases, with 14 bases between. This CDR3 has 14 residues.

This clonotype appeared many times. V usage is TRBV7-9 and J usage is TRBJ2-5, with 7 positions matching TRBD2. Germline loops: CDR1 SEHNR, CDR2 FQNEAQ (reference sequence). CDR3 length: 15 amino acids. V was clipped by 8 bases and J by 0 bases; unmatched bases: 9. The CDR3 sequence: CASHPGTTDQETQYF. CDR3 nucleotides: TGTGCCAGCCACCCCGGGACTACCGACCAAGAGACCCAGTACTTC. The variable domain in full, completed from reference TRBV7-9 and TRBJ2-5, reads DTGVSQNPRHKITKRGQNVTFRCDPISEHNRLYWYRQTLGQGPEFLTYFQNEAQLEKSRLLSDRFSAERPKGSFSTLEIQRTEQGDSAMYLCASHPGTTDQETQYFGPGTRLLVL.

In this sample, this clonotype turned up many times. The CDR3 sequence: CASRTGTGGPGRGSGRVNEQFF. The CDR3 DNA reads as TGTGCCAGCAGGACCGGGACAGGGGGCCCTGGAAGGGGCTCAGGTCGAGTCAATGAGCAGTTCTTC. The chain is built from TRBV6-1 and TRBJ2-1, with 12 positions matching TRBD1. V dropped 6 bases and J dropped 6; count of bases not matched to a gene: 27. CDR1 is MNHNS and CDR2 is SASEGT in the germline V gene. The CDR3 length is 22 residues.

The V and J genes are TRBV3-1 and TRBJ2-7; 14 positions agree with TRBD2. Looked up from germline, CDR1 is LGHDT and CDR2 is YNNKEL (reference sequence). V was pared by 8 bases and J by 7 bases, with 7 bases of the junction left unmatched. The CDR3 contains 14 residues. The CDR3 here is CASSRLAGGREQYF. DNA of the CDR3: TGTGCCAGCTCCAGACTAGCGGGAGGGCGGGAGCAGTACTTC.

This clonotype appeared many times. This sequence joins TRBV7-9 and TRBJ2-1, with 7 bases fitting TRBD2. CDR1 and CDR2 (germline): SEHNR, FQNEAQ (reference sequence). V was clipped by 6 bases and J by 0 bases; unmatched bases: 5. There are 15 residues in the CDR3. The CDR3, as DNA: TGTGCCAGCAGGGGGCGGGAGACCTCCTACAATGAGCAGTTCTTC. Its translation is CASRGRETSYNEQFF.

As for this clonotype: A far larger clone is one nucleotide away, so this likely arose from a read error. The chain combines TRBV11-2 with TRBJ1-4; D is unclear. This CDR3 has 15 amino acids. The germline V gene encodes CDR1 SGHAT and CDR2 FQNNGV. The CDR3 is CVSTFSGNNNEKLFF. The DNA for the CDR3 is TGTGTCAGCACCTTTAGTGGCAACAATAATGAAAAACTGTTTTTT.

The chain recombines TRBV6-1 with TRBJ2-7; D might be TRBD1 (5 bases). Germline-derived CDR1 and CDR2 are MNHNS and SASEGT. The CDR3 totals 11 residues. With 10 bases removed from V and 6 bases from J, the gap between germline ends came to 13 bases. The CDR3, as DNA: TGTGCCACCACGCAGGGAACCGAGCAGTACTTC. Protein sequence: CATTQGTEQYF.

The V gene is TRBV5-5, the J gene TRBJ1-1; TRBD1 aligns across 8 bases. Germline lookup yields CDR1 SGHKS and CDR2 YYEKEE (reference sequence). This CDR3 comprises 16 residues. The V segment lost 4 bases and the J segment 7 bases; nucleotides outside the gene matches: 15. This CDR3 is CASSPPGQAYLNEAFF. The CDR3, as DNA: TGTGCCAGCAGCCCGCCGGGACAGGCGTACCTGAATGAAGCTTTCTTT. The full variable domain, in which reference TRBV5-5 and TRBJ1-1 provide the parts outside the CDR3, is DAGVTQSPTHLIKTRGQQVTLRCSPISGHKSVSWYQQVLGQGPQFIFQYYEKEERGRGNFPDRFSARQFPNYSSELNVNALLLGDSALYLCASSPPGQAYLNEAFFGQGTRLTVV.

In its sample, this clonotype was seen many times. The V call is TRBV3-1, the J call TRBJ1-4; D remains ambiguous. From germline, CDR1 is LGHDT and CDR2 YNNKEL (reference sequence). The CDR3 extends over 14 amino acids. V lost 4 bases and J 7 bases, leaving 13 bases between the germline ends. CDR3 in DNA: TGTGCCAGCAGCCGGGAGGGTCGAGGTGAAAAACTGTTTTTT. Translating gives CASSREGRGEKLFF.

This clonotype was observed many times. The chain links TRBV6-2 or TRBV6-3 to TRBJ1-1; perhaps TRBD1 as D (5 bases). Trimming pared 2 bases from V and 4 bases from J, leaving 20 bases between. This CDR3 is 17 amino acids long. Germline V gene lookup returns CDR1 MNHEY and CDR2 SVGEGT. CDR3 coding DNA: TGTGCCAGCAGTTACCCAGCGAAGGGAGATGGGGGCACTGAAGCTTTCTTT. Residues: CASSYPAKGDGGTEAFF.

The count of this clonotype is one. One end of the junction is discordant with germline, which a read error may explain. V is TRBV7-2 and J is TRBJ2-3; 7 nucleotides align to TRBD1. The CDR3 is 16 residues long. Germline V gene sequence: CDR1 SGHTA, CDR2 FQGNSA. CDR3 sequence (DNA): TGTGCCAGCAGCTTAGGGGGCAGGGGGTACTACAGTGAGCAGTCCTTC. This sequence encodes CASSLGGRGYYSEQSF.

In its sample, this clonotype was seen many times. The chain recombines TRBV27 with TRBJ1-1; D is undetermined. CDR1 is MNHEY and CDR2 is SMNVEV in the germline V gene (reference sequence). The CDR3 loop spans 14 amino acids. V was shortened by 2 bases and J by 4 bases, with 11 bases between the two germline ends. The CDR3 loop is CASSLLEGSTEAFF. The CDR3 DNA reads as TGTGCCAGCAGTTTACTCGAAGGGTCCACTGAAGCTTTCTTT.

This clonotype was recorded at least ten times. The gene calls are TRBV3-1 and TRBJ1-5, with D unclear. The CDR3 runs 13 residues. V shed 5 bases and J shed 0 bases, with 5 bases lying between them. Germline assignment: CDR1 LGHDT and CDR2 YNNKEL (reference sequence). This chain's CDR3 is CASSTNSNQPQHF. The CDR3 coding sequence is TGTGCCAGCAGCACGAATAGCAATCAGCCCCAGCATTTT.

The sample holds many counts of this clonotype. The V call is TRBV12-3 or TRBV12-4, the J call TRBJ2-2, with 9 bases identical to TRBD2. The CDR3 is 14 amino acids. V shed 7 bases and J 6 bases; nucleotides not matched to a gene: 6. CDR3 residues: CASTAGGSAGELFF. The DNA of the CDR3 is TGTGCCAGCACGGCGGGAGGGTCGGCCGGGGAGCTGTTTTTT.

There are many counts of this clonotype. The chain employs TRBV6-5 and TRBJ1-1; unclear D gene. Germline V gene lookup returns CDR1 MNHEY and CDR2 SVGAGI. The CDR3 consists of 12 residues. Trimming shortened V by 4 bases and J by 11 bases, and 14 bases separated the two germline ends. The DNA of the CDR3 is TGTGCCAGCAGTTTACGAGAGAGGGCGGCTTTCTTT. Translating it yields CASSLRERAAFF.

At least ten counts were recorded for this clonotype. The V and J genes are TRBV7-8 and TRBJ2-1; D possibly corresponds to TRBD2 (6 bases). Germline values: CDR1 SGHVS, CDR2 FQNEAQ. The length of the CDR3 is 15 residues. Deletions cut 3 bases from V and 8 bases from J, with 17 bases between. The CDR3 protein is CASSLEGLRDDEQFF. The CDR3 coding sequence is TGTGCCAGCAGCTTGGAGGGACTGAGGGACGATGAGCAGTTCTTC.

This chain joins TRBV27 and TRBJ1-6, with D tentatively TRBD1 (6 bases). V lost 7 bases to trimming and J lost 11 bases, with 21 bases between them. This CDR3 spans 15 amino acids. Germline V lookup: CDR1 MNHEY, CDR2 SMNVEV (reference sequence). This chain's CDR3 is CASKADSRGYPPLHF. CDR3 nucleotides: TGTGCCAGCAAGGCGGATAGCAGGGGTTATCCACCCCTCCACTTT.

This chain links TRBV20-1 with TRBJ2-1; 7 bases are a match to TRBD1. Trimming cost V 6 bases and J 0 bases; bases outside gene matches: 11. The V gene's germline CDR1 is DFQATT and CDR2 SNEGSKA (reference sequence). The CDR3 contains 16 residues. CDR3 sequence: CSAGSQGLSSYNEQFF. CDR3 bases: TGCAGTGCGGGTTCACAGGGGTTGAGCTCCTACAATGAGCAGTTCTTC.

The rearrangement joins TRBV12-3 or TRBV12-4 to TRBJ2-7; D may correspond to TRBD1 or TRBD2 (5 bases each). The CDR3 consists of 14 residues. Trimming shortened V by 5 bases and J by 6 bases, and 17 bases separated the two germline ends. The CDR3 loop reads CASSPGTAKGEQYF. CDR3 bases: TGTGCCAGCAGTCCCGGGACCGCCAAGGGCGAGCAGTACTTC.

This clonotype was seen repeatedly, ten times or more. The genes are TRBV11-3 and TRBJ2-3; 11 bases are shared with TRBD2. Germline trimming cut 6 bases from V and 9 bases from J; bases unmatched to any gene: 5. Germline V gene sequence: CDR1 SGHNT, CDR2 YENEEA. This CDR3 spans 13 amino acids. CDR3 DNA sequence: TGTGCCAGCAGTGCCACTAGCGGGAGAACGCAGTATTTT. It specifies CASSATSGRTQYF.